The 10 T cell receptor beta chains in this list originate from one sample, sequenced in a study of T-cell reconstitution after alpha-beta-depleted transplantation in children. The TCRbeta library incorporated unique molecular identifiers. Via MiXCR, TCRdb re-called the PCR reads, giving one row per CDR3 protein. The sample has fewer than 700,000 distinct CDR3 sequences; roughly 13% are singletons. Sequences were derived from PBMCs, mostly from graft donor cells, sampled 360 days after TCRalphabeta/CD19-depleted stem cell transplant. Source of these receptors: a male patient aged 10 to 17 who had a stem cell transplant for acute myeloid leukemia, so the T cells may come from the graft donor.

This chain joins TRBV28 and TRBJ1-5; maybe TRBD1 (5 bases). CDR1 and CDR2 from the germline V gene are MDHEN and SYDVKM. V shed 3 bases and J shed 11 bases, with 11 bases lying between them. The CDR3 extends over 12 amino acids. CDR3 sequence: CASSLGTGSQHF. CDR3 coding DNA: TGTGCCAGCAGTTTGGGCACAGGTTCCCAGCATTTT.

This clonotype was seen a handful of times. V is TRBV25-1 and J is TRBJ1-1, with D possibly being TRBD1 (5 bases). CDR3 size: 15 residues. CDR1 and CDR2 from the germline V gene are MGHDK and SYGVNS. V was shortened by 5 bases and J by 1 base, with 14 bases between the two germline ends. The CDR3 DNA reads as TGTGCCAGCAGTCCGTGGAGGGGTTGGAACACTGAAGCTTTCTTT. It yields the protein CASSPWRGWNTEAFF.

There are a few counts of this clonotype. The chain uses TRBV20-1 and TRBJ2-7; TRBD1 might be the D (5 bases). Trimming pared 5 bases from V and 5 bases from J, leaving 16 bases between. Germline V CDR1 and CDR2: DFQATT, SNEGSKA (reference sequence). CDR3 length equals 13 residues. The CDR3 nucleotides are TGCAGTGCTTCGGCAGGGTTGACGGACGAGCAGTACTTC. Translating it yields CSASAGLTDEQYF.

The rearrangement uses TRBV4-3 and TRBJ2-7, with TRBD1 matching 11 bases. The ends lost 0 bases at V and 2 bases at J; junction bases unmatched: 3. The CDR3 covers 16 residues. CDR1 is LGHNA, CDR2 YSLEER, per germline. Here the CDR3 DNA reads TGCGCCAGCAGCCAAGAGAGGACAGGGGGCGCCTACGAGCAGTACTTC. Encoded protein: CASSQERTGGAYEQYF.

This clonotype was observed a handful of times. In DNA form, the CDR3 reads TGTGCCAGCAGCTTATCTGGAGTCTCTAACTATGGCTACACCTTC. Protein product: CASSLSGVSNYGYTF. The chain is built from TRBV5-8 and TRBJ1-2; no firm D call. V was clipped by 2 bases and J by 0 bases, with 11 bases between them. The CDR3 extends over 15 amino acids. Germline-derived CDR1 and CDR2 are SGHTS and YDEGEE.

This clonotype was observed a few times. The V gene is TRBV9, the J gene TRBJ2-2; D may be TRBD2 (5 bases). CDR1 and CDR2 from the germline V gene are SGDLS and YYNGEE. V lost 6 bases, J lost 7 bases, and 16 bases lay in between. The length of the CDR3 is 14 residues. In DNA, the CDR3 is TGTGCCAGCACCCCGAGAGGGATAGGCGGGGAGCTGTTTTTT. It translates to CASTPRGIGGELFF.

This clonotype came up once. This sequence joins TRBV29-1 and TRBJ2-7; D may be TRBD1 (6 bases). The CDR3 sequence is 12 residues long. CDR1 is SQVTM, CDR2 ANQGSEA, per germline. Trimming stripped 7 bases from V and 0 bases from J, with 10 bases between. This chain's CDR3 is CSGGPGSYEQYF. CDR3 sequence (DNA): TGCAGCGGGGGGCCCGGCTCCTACGAGCAGTACTTC.

This clonotype has a handful of counts. This chain links TRBV11-2 with TRBJ2-7; weak D call: TRBD1 (6 bases). The germline V gene has CDR1 SGHAT and CDR2 FQNNGV. The V end lost 5 bases, the J end lost 1 base, and 12 bases lay between the germline ends. This CDR3 is built from 14 residues. Here the CDR3 reads CASSHDRKSYEQYF. DNA of the CDR3: TGTGCCAGCAGCCACGACAGGAAGTCCTACGAGCAGTACTTC.

This clonotype was counted only a few times. The J gene is TRBJ2-3, the V gene TRBV7-3; TRBD2 aligns across 12 bases. Per the germline V gene, CDR1 is SGHTA and CDR2 is FQGTGA. This CDR3 comprises 16 residues. J gave up 3 bases and V 5 bases, and 6 bases lay outside the gene matches. As DNA, the CDR3 is TGTGCCAGCAGCCCTATCGGGACTAGCGGGACAGATACGCAGTATTTT. It codes for CASSPIGTSGTDTQYF.

The sample holds many counts of this clonotype. The chain couples TRBV5-5 to TRBJ1-5; the D is unclear. The germline V and J ends were trimmed by 0 bases and 5 bases, with 9 bases remaining between them. This CDR3 spans 14 amino acids. Germline values: CDR1 SGHKS, CDR2 YYEKEE (reference sequence). CDR3 residues: CASSLVVFHQPQHF. The CDR3 DNA sequence: TGTGCCAGCAGCTTGGTGGTTTTTCATCAGCCCCAGCATTTT.